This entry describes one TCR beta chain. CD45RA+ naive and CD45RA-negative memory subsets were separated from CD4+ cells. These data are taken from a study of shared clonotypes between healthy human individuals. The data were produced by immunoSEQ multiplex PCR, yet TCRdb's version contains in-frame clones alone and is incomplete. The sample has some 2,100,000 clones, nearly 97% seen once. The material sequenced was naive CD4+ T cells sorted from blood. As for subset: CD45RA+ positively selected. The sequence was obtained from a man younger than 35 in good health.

CDR3 DNA sequence: TGTGCCAGCAGTGTGACGGAGGCCACAGATACGCAGTATTTT. Its translation: CASSVTEATDTQYF. The chain employs TRBV25-1 and TRBJ2-3; maybe TRBD2 (5 bases). The CDR3 totals 14 residues. V dropped 4 bases and J dropped 2 bases, with 10 bases sitting between them. CDR1 is MGHDK and CDR2 is SYGVNS in the germline V gene. The full variable domain, rest sourced from reference TRBV25-1 and TRBJ2-3, is EADIYQTPRYLVIGTGKKITLECSQTMGHDKMYWYQQDPGMELHLIHYSYGVNSTEKGDLSSESTVSRIRTEHFPLTLESARPSHTSQYLCASSVTEATDTQYFGPGTRLTVL.